A selection of T cell receptor beta chains follows, all from one sample in a study of blood T cell repertoires in COVID-19. Sequencing was performed with immunoSEQ multiplex PCR; in TCRdb, only in-frame clones are kept and a portion is missing. The table records around 290,000 clones, around 89% of them present only once. Source material: peripheral blood. The receptor source for this set is a man aged 35-49 years with acute or convalescent COVID-19. Both conserved end residues are part of each CDR3. A D gene is named only where the DNA matches it firmly. Some rows have no size entry. The others give once, few or many, or a class for an expanded clone.

j_call: TRBJ2-7; v_call: TRBV4-2; d_call: TRBD1; clone_size: once; cdr3_aa: CASSPISTGSGSYEQYF; cdr3_nt: TGTGCCAGCAGCCCGATCTCGACAGGGAGTGGATCCTACGAGCAGTACTTC
j_call: TRBJ1-3; v_call: TRBV27; d_call: NA; clone_size: NA; cdr3_aa: CASSFSGTGSGNTIYF; cdr3_nt: TGTGCCAGCAGTTTCTCAGGGACTGGATCTGGAAACACCATATATTTT
j_call: TRBJ2-7; v_call: TRBV4-1; d_call: TRBD1; clone_size: NA; cdr3_aa: CASSWRQGEYEQYF; cdr3_nt: TGCGCCAGCAGCTGGCGACAGGGTGAATACGAGCAGTACTTC
j_call: TRBJ1-1; v_call: TRBV10-3; d_call: NA; clone_size: NA; cdr3_aa: CAITPVRGTEAFF; cdr3_nt: TGTGCCATCACTCCCGTCCGAGGTACTGAAGCTTTCTTT
j_call: TRBJ2-7; v_call: TRBV19; d_call: NA; clone_size: NA; cdr3_aa: CATRRGLIFAPKVYEQYF; cdr3_nt: TGTGCCACCAGAAGGGGGTTAATTTTTGCACCGAAGGTATACGAGCAGTACTTC
j_call: TRBJ2-6; v_call: TRBV19; d_call: TRBD1; clone_size: NA; cdr3_aa: CASSDREPGANVLTF; cdr3_nt: TGTGCCAGTAGTGACAGGGAACCCGGGGCCAACGTCCTGACTTTC
j_call: TRBJ2-7; v_call: TRBV27; d_call: NA; clone_size: NA; cdr3_aa: CASRGSGLHYEQYF; cdr3_nt: TGTGCCAGCAGGGGATCGGGACTCCACTACGAGCAGTACTTC
j_call: TRBJ2-1; v_call: TRBV12-3/TRBV12-4; d_call: NA; clone_size: NA; cdr3_aa: CASSWTQGNEQFF; cdr3_nt: TGTGCCAGCAGTTGGACCCAGGGAAATGAGCAGTTCTTC
j_call: TRBJ1-4; v_call: TRBV27; d_call: TRBD1; clone_size: few; cdr3_aa: CASSFQRQGINEKLFF; cdr3_nt: TGTGCCAGCAGTTTTCAACGACAGGGTATTAATGAAAAACTGTTTTTT
j_call: TRBJ1-1; v_call: TRBV7-9; d_call: TRBD1; clone_size: NA; cdr3_aa: CASSPPGQMNTEAFF; cdr3_nt: TGTGCCAGCAGCCCTCCGGGACAGATGAACACTGAAGCTTTCTTT
j_call: TRBJ1-5; v_call: TRBV6-5; d_call: TRBD1; clone_size: NA; cdr3_aa: CASSPGQGARQPQHF; cdr3_nt: TGTGCCAGTTCCCCGGGACAGGGGGCGCGGCAGCCCCAGCATTTT
j_call: TRBJ2-1; v_call: TRBV14; d_call: NA; clone_size: NA; cdr3_aa: CASSQAGWGEQFF; cdr3_nt: TGTGCCAGCAGCCAAGCGGGATGGGGTGAGCAGTTCTTC
j_call: TRBJ2-1; v_call: TRBV2; d_call: TRBD1; clone_size: NA; cdr3_aa: CASSEWDSKFF; cdr3_nt: TGTGCCAGCAGTGAATGGGACAGCAAGTTCTTC
j_call: TRBJ2-4; v_call: TRBV6-6; d_call: TRBD2; clone_size: NA; cdr3_aa: CASRTGLAGGYINF; cdr3_nt: TGTGCCAGCAGAACTGGACTAGCGGGGGGGTATATCAACTTC
j_call: TRBJ2-1; v_call: TRBV28; d_call: NA; clone_size: once; cdr3_aa: CASTASGYNEQFF; cdr3_nt: TGTGCCAGCACCGCATCCGGGTACAATGAGCAGTTCTTC
j_call: TRBJ2-3; v_call: TRBV20-1; d_call: NA; clone_size: NA; cdr3_aa: CSATGKDTQYF; cdr3_nt: TGCAGTGCTACGGGGAAGGATACGCAGTATTTT
j_call: TRBJ2-5; v_call: TRBV12-3/TRBV12-4; d_call: TRBD1; clone_size: NA; cdr3_aa: CATRDRAAETQYF; cdr3_nt: TGTGCCACCAGGGACAGGGCCGCGGAGACCCAGTACTTC
j_call: TRBJ2-4; v_call: TRBV5-1; d_call: NA; clone_size: NA; cdr3_aa: CASSLQPTGKNIQYF; cdr3_nt: TGCGCCAGCAGCTTGCAGCCTACGGGCAAAAACATTCAGTACTTC
j_call: TRBJ1-2; v_call: TRBV7-8; d_call: NA; clone_size: few; cdr3_aa: CASSPPGSGYGYTF; cdr3_nt: TGTGCCAGCAGCCCCCCTGGTTCAGGCTATGGCTACACCTTC
j_call: TRBJ2-3; v_call: TRBV5-1; d_call: NA; clone_size: NA; cdr3_aa: CASSSSGRTDTQYF; cdr3_nt: TGCGCCAGCAGCTCTTCAGGGAGGACAGATACGCAGTATTTT
j_call: TRBJ1-5; v_call: TRBV2; d_call: NA; clone_size: NA; cdr3_aa: CASSSGESQPQHF; cdr3_nt: TGTGCCAGCAGTTCAGGGGAGAGTCAGCCCCAGCATTTT
j_call: TRBJ1-2; v_call: TRBV6-5; d_call: NA; clone_size: few; cdr3_aa: CASRLQELNYGYTF; cdr3_nt: TGTGCCAGCAGACTACAGGAGCTTAACTATGGCTACACCTTC
j_call: TRBJ2-3; v_call: TRBV5-1; d_call: NA; clone_size: NA; cdr3_aa: CASESGETDTQYF; cdr3_nt: TGCGCCAGCGAGAGCGGAGAAACAGATACGCAGTATTTT
j_call: TRBJ1-5; v_call: TRBV7-9; d_call: NA; clone_size: NA; cdr3_aa: CASSLQEGQPQHF; cdr3_nt: TGTGCCAGCAGCTTACAGGAGGGTCAGCCCCAGCATTTT
j_call: TRBJ1-4; v_call: TRBV6-2/TRBV6-3; d_call: TRBD1; clone_size: NA; cdr3_aa: CASSYPTGQGNEKLFF; cdr3_nt: TGTGCCAGCAGTTACCCCACCGGACAGGGGAATGAAAAACTGTTTTTT
j_call: TRBJ2-3; v_call: TRBV5-1; d_call: TRBD1; clone_size: once; cdr3_aa: CASSLVGTAGDTQYF; cdr3_nt: TGCGCCAGCAGCTTGGTAGGGACAGCTGGAGATACGCAGTATTTT
j_call: TRBJ1-4; v_call: TRBV30; d_call: NA; clone_size: NA; cdr3_aa: CAWSPGAVEKLFF; cdr3_nt: TGTGCCTGGAGCCCAGGGGCTGTTGAAAAACTGTTTTTT
j_call: TRBJ1-5; v_call: TRBV19; d_call: TRBD1; clone_size: NA; cdr3_aa: CASSAPGQGEGQPQHF; cdr3_nt: TGTGCCAGTAGTGCCCCGGGACAGGGAGAGGGTCAGCCCCAGCATTTT
j_call: TRBJ1-1; v_call: TRBV10-1; d_call: NA; clone_size: NA; cdr3_aa: CASSPAGDTEAFF; cdr3_nt: TGCGCCAGCAGCCCCGCCGGGGACACTGAAGCTTTCTTT